Below are 7 T cell receptor beta chains sequenced from a single sample in a study of PD-1 blockade in classical Hodgkin lymphoma (dated by TCRdb to the early 2020s). In light of the paper, this sample's time point label describes: cycle 1 day 1 (C1D1), immediately before nivolumab initiation. Every trial patient had relapsed following autologous stem cell transplantation, and prior brentuximab vedotin exposure was what differed among cohorts A, B and C. The library was made by the immunoSEQ multiplex PCR assay. This is the immuneACCESS table as TCRdb keeps it, with only in-frame sequences that have V and J called. A part of the clones is gone; compared with another copy, unresolved V genes explain less than half, and the rest is unexplained. Counted in this sample were nearly 100,000 clones; roughly 84% of them appeared once. The leading ten clones occupy more than 9% of the sample. The sample in question was peripheral blood mononuclear cells (PBMCs), obtained at baseline. The receptors originated from a human donor with classical Hodgkin lymphoma.

V usage is TRBV7-2 and J usage is TRBJ2-7, with D hard to call. Germline CDR1 is SGHTA and CDR2 is FQGNSA. V was cut by 4 bases and J by 0 bases, with 10 bases left in between. This CDR3 contains 14 residues. CDR3 region: CASSSSPSSYEQYF. DNA for the CDR3: TGTGCCAGCAGCTCAAGTCCCAGCTCCTACGAGCAGTACTTC.

The chain employs TRBV5-5 and TRBJ2-5, with D perhaps TRBD2 (5 bases). The CDR3 consists of 16 residues. Germline V lookup: CDR1 SGHKS, CDR2 YYEKEE (reference sequence). Trimming left V 1 base short and J 5 bases short, with 18 bases between. CDR3 in DNA: TGTGCCAGCAGCTTGCTGGGCAGCGGACGGGCGGAGACCCAGTACTTC. Protein: CASSLLGSGRAETQYF. The variable domain in full, with the rest retrieved from reference TRBV5-5 and TRBJ2-5, is DAGVTQSPTHLIKTRGQQVTLRCSPISGHKSVSWYQQVLGQGPQFIFQYYEKEERGRGNFPDRFSARQFPNYSSELNVNALLLGDSALYLCASSLLGSGRAETQYFGPGTRLLVL.

V gene TRBV2 combines with J gene TRBJ2-3; 14 positions agree with TRBD2. Per germline, CDR1 SNHLY and CDR2 FYNNEI. The CDR3 is 16 amino acids. V dropped 6 bases and J dropped 3; count of bases not matched to a gene: 5. The CDR3 loop reads CASSPGLAGETDTQYF. CDR3 DNA sequence: TGTGCCAGCAGCCCGGGACTAGCGGGAGAGACAGATACGCAGTATTTT.

This chain joins TRBV7-9 and TRBJ2-5; possibly TRBD2 for D (5 bases). Germline CDR1 is SEHNR and CDR2 is FQNEAQ (reference sequence). The CDR3 is made up of 12 amino acids. Trimming shortened V by 5 bases and J by 3 bases, and 7 bases separated the two germline ends. The CDR3 DNA follows: TGTGCCAGCAGCCGAGCGGAAGAGACCCAGTACTTC. Its protein product is CASSRAEETQYF.

This chain connects TRBV9 to TRBJ1-1, with D perhaps matching TRBD1 (5 bases). Trimming took 0 bases from V and 11 from J, leaving 14 bases between them. The CDR3 length is 13 residues. Germline V gene data show CDR1 as SGDLS and CDR2 as YYNGEE. The CDR3 loop is CASSVAVGTDAFF. CDR3 coding DNA: TGTGCCAGCAGCGTAGCGGTTGGGACGGACGCTTTCTTT.

The genes are TRBV5-3 and TRBJ1-2; D ambiguous. TRBV5-3 falls under the ORF class, with uncertain function. This CDR3 has 14 residues. The V gene lost 0 bases and the J gene lost 4 bases, with 10 bases spanning the gap. CDR3 sequence (DNA): TGTGCCAGAAGCTTGGGTAGGCCCACCTATGGCTACACCTTC. The encoded protein is CARSLGRPTYGYTF.

The chain has TRBV4-3 and TRBJ2-3; tentatively, D is TRBD2 (6 bases). The CDR3 consists of 15 residues. Trimming removed 2 bases at V and 3 bases at J, with 12 bases between. Germline CDR1 is LGHNA and CDR2 is YSLEER. The CDR3 sequence is CASSQLLALTDTQYF. For the CDR3, the DNA is TGCGCCAGCAGCCAACTCCTAGCGCTAACAGATACGCAGTATTTT.